What follows is one TCR beta chain and its context. Its specificity is not known. This sample stems from a study of radiotherapy plus CTLA-4 blockade in lung cancer. Study results and limitations: Tumor-origin TCR clones grew in blood after radiotherapy plus ipilimumab.

In chemo-refractory metastatic non-small-cell lung cancer, patients got ipilimumab CTLA-4 blockade together with focal radiation. Using immunoSEQ multiplex PCR, the repertoire was profiled, and TCRdb retains in-frame clones only, with some absent. The sample lists around 100,000 clones, roughly 86% occurring once. The V end was cut by 3 bases, the J end by 2 bases, with 13 bases between. Germline V gene lookup returns CDR1 GTSNPN and CDR2 SVGIG (reference sequence). The CDR3 length is 14 residues. Specimen: peripheral blood, collected from a patient treated with radiotherapy plus ipilimumab. The V gene is TRBV30, the J gene TRBJ2-5; D might be TRBD2 (5 bases). This receptor was obtained from a human donor with non-small cell lung cancer that progressed on radiotherapy plus ipilimumab. Some clones in this sample may be carry-over from other donors' samples. The CDR3 sequence is CAWRAGGGQETQYF. For the CDR3, the DNA is TGTGCCTGGAGGGCGGGCGGCGGGCAAGAGACCCAGTACTTC.